The 24 T cell receptor beta chains below were found in one sample sequenced in a study of CD8 T cells in Susac syndrome. Reverse transcription used about 0.5 to 1 ug RNA and random hexamers. TCRdb ran MiXCR on the immunoSEQ multiplex PCR reads and lists one entry per CDR3 protein. This sample yields more than 75,000 distinct CDR3 sequences, of which about 93% are seen a single time; 0.32% belongs to the top ten. The sequencing input was CD8+ T cells from PBMCs. Every receptor here comes from a human donor in good health.

The chain employs TRBV5-1 and TRBJ1-5, with 9 bases identical to TRBD1. CDR1 is SGHRS and CDR2 is YFSETQ in the germline V gene. The CDR3 consists of 15 residues. V trimming: 1 base; J trimming: 4 bases; junction bases outside the gene matches: 3. CDR3 residues: CASSLTGGENQPQHF. The CDR3 DNA reads TGCGCCAGCAGCTTGACAGGGGGCGAAAATCAGCCCCAGCATTTT.

CDR3 nucleotide sequence: TGTGCCAGCAGTGCGCAGGTCCGGGCCGAGCAGTACTTC. It translates to CASSAQVRAEQYF. The chain has TRBV2 and TRBJ2-7; D unclear. V lost 4 bases and J 6 bases, leaving 13 bases between the germline ends. Germline values: CDR1 SNHLY, CDR2 FYNNEI. This CDR3 spans 13 amino acids.

The chain joins TRBV7-9 to TRBJ1-2, with D maybe TRBD1 (6 bases). Germline V gene data show CDR1 as SEHNR and CDR2 as FQNEAQ (reference sequence). V gave up 5 bases and J gave up 6 bases, with 19 bases separating them. The CDR3 length is 15 residues. For the CDR3, the DNA is TGTGCCAGCAGCCTACAAGGGGGATTTGGAGATGGCTACACCTTC. Protein product: CASSLQGGFGDGYTF.

J is TRBJ2-7 and V is TRBV4-1, with TRBD1 matching over 8 bases. After removal of 3 bases from V and 4 bases from J, the junction contained 8 bases not matched to a gene. CDR1 is MGHRA, CDR2 YSYEKL, per germline. The CDR3 length is 15 residues. The CDR3, as DNA: TGCGCCAGCAGCCATAATCCCGGGACAGGATACGAGCAGTACTTC. This gives the protein CASSHNPGTGYEQYF.

CDR3 DNA sequence: TGCAGTGCTAGAGATTGGGGGGCTCCGAGCTCCTACAATGAGCAGTTCTTC. It specifies CSARDWGAPSSYNEQFF. V gene TRBV20-1 combines with J gene TRBJ2-1; either TRBD1 or TRBD2 may fit D (6 bases each). The CDR3 runs to 17 residues. With 0 bases removed from V and 0 bases from J, the gap between germline ends came to 15 bases. From germline, CDR1 is DFQATT and CDR2 SNEGSKA (reference sequence).

This chain links TRBV5-4 with TRBJ2-5; D is unresolved. This CDR3 has 15 amino acids. Germline V gives CDR1 SGHNT, CDR2 YYREEE (reference sequence). Trimming took off 0 bases at V and 5 bases at J, with 14 bases between the two ends. This chain's CDR3 is CASSLDSLPKETQYF. The DNA for the CDR3 is TGTGCCAGCAGCTTGGACAGTCTACCCAAGGAGACCCAGTACTTC.

The chain combines TRBV6-5 with TRBJ2-1; no clear D. CDR1 is MNHEY, CDR2 SVGAGI, per germline. The V gene lost 2 bases and the J gene lost 0 bases, with 5 bases spanning the gap. CDR3 size: 14 residues. The DNA for the CDR3 is TGTGCCAGCAGTTACGAAAGCTCCTACAATGAGCAGTTCTTC. Residues: CASSYESSYNEQFF.

The gene calls are TRBV19 and TRBJ2-2; 11 nucleotides agree with TRBD1. Trimming removed 4 bases from V and 3 bases from J; junction bases left unmatched: 4. This CDR3 spans 16 amino acids. Germline V gene sequence: CDR1 LNHDA, CDR2 SQIVND (reference sequence). DNA for the CDR3: TGTGCCAGTAGTACCGGGGACAGGGGGTACACCGGGGAGCTGTTTTTT. It codes for CASSTGDRGYTGELFF. The complete variable domain, with remaining parts taken from reference TRBV19 and TRBJ2-2, reads DGGITQSPKYLFRKEGQNVTLSCEQNLNHDAMYWYRQDPGQGLRLIYYSQIVNDFQKGDIAEGYSVSREKKESFPLTVTSAQKNPTAFYLCASSTGDRGYTGELFFGEGSRLTVL.

This rearrangement joins TRBV5-4 to TRBJ1-2; D gene ambiguous. Trimming removed 4 bases at V and 7 bases at J, with 14 bases between. The germline V gene has CDR1 SGHNT and CDR2 YYREEE (reference sequence). The CDR3 extends over 13 amino acids. The DNA for the CDR3 is TGTGCCAGCAGCAACGTGGAATCGTCTGGCTACACCTTC. It codes for CASSNVESSGYTF.

V gene TRBV5-4 combines with J gene TRBJ2-5; TRBD1 agrees at 8 bases. Germline CDR1 reads SGHNT; CDR2 reads YYREEE (reference sequence). The CDR3 is made up of 12 amino acids. V lost 9 bases to trimming and J lost 5 bases; unmatched junction nucleotides: 6. The CDR3 region has the DNA TGTGCCACCGTCGGACAGGGCGAGACCCAGTACTTC. It codes for CATVGQGETQYF.

This clonotype was detected only once. The chain links TRBV30 to TRBJ2-2, with D unresolved. This CDR3 contains 11 residues. V was cut by 1 base and J by 7 bases, with 4 bases left in between. Germline values: CDR1 GTSNPN, CDR2 SVGIG (reference sequence). The CDR3 reads CAWSDGGELFF. CDR3 in DNA: TGTGCCTGGAGTGATGGCGGGGAGCTGTTTTTT.

The V and J genes are TRBV20-1 and TRBJ2-2; possibly TRBD2 for D (6 bases). The length of the CDR3 is 16 residues. Between the trimmed V and J ends, which lost 0 bases and 6 bases, there was a span of 17 bases. The germline V gene has CDR1 DFQATT and CDR2 SNEGSKA (reference sequence). CDR3 residues: CSARDGDSSTSGELFF. DNA for the CDR3: TGCAGTGCTAGAGATGGGGACTCTTCCACTTCCGGGGAGCTGTTTTTT.

This sequence joins TRBV13 and TRBJ2-7; no clear D gene. Germline loops: CDR1 PRHDT, CDR2 FYEKMQ (reference sequence). This CDR3 has 13 amino acids. The V gene lost 2 bases and the J gene lost 2 bases, with 7 bases spanning the gap. The DNA of the CDR3 is TGTGCCAGCAGCTTATCTGTAACCTACGAGCAGTACTTC. It specifies CASSLSVTYEQYF.

V usage is TRBV23-1 and J usage is TRBJ2-3, with D unclear. TRBV23-1 is an ORF, and what it does is uncertain. V lost 3 bases to trimming and J lost 0 bases, with 7 bases between them. The CDR3 spans 14 residues. For the CDR3, the DNA is TGCGCCAGCAGTCACGGGTCGAGCACAGATACGCAGTATTTT. Residues: CASSHGSSTDTQYF.

V and J are TRBV4-1 and TRBJ2-3; D gene unclear. The germline gives CDR1 MGHRA, CDR2 YSYEKL. The CDR3 runs to 13 residues. The V gene lost 7 bases and the J gene lost 1 base, with 9 bases spanning the gap. CDR3 protein: CASKVVGTDTQYF. CDR3 in DNA: TGCGCCAGCAAGGTTGTCGGCACAGATACGCAGTATTTT.

This clonotype has just one count. This chain links TRBV9 with TRBJ1-1; no firm D call. CDR1 and CDR2 (germline): SGDLS, YYNGEE. CDR3 length: 16 residues. V gave up 2 bases and J gave up 7 bases, with 21 bases separating them. In nucleotides, the CDR3 is TGTGCCAGCAGCGTTAGAGCTGCAGACACTCAAGATGAAGCTTTCTTT. Amino acid sequence: CASSVRAADTQDEAFF. Full variable domain (outside the CDR3, taken from reference TRBV9 and TRBJ1-1): DSGVTQTPKHLITATGQRVTLRCSPRSGDLSVYWYQQSLDQGLQFLIQYYNGEERAKGNILERFSAQQFPDLHSELNLSSLELGDSALYFCASSVRAADTQDEAFFGQGTRLTVV.

The V and J genes are TRBV27 and TRBJ2-1; D call uncertain. V was shortened by 6 bases and J by 6 bases, with 12 bases between the two germline ends. Germline-derived CDR1 and CDR2 are MNHEY and SMNVEV (reference sequence). The CDR3 has 13 residues. The CDR3, as DNA: TGTGCCAGCAGCCTACACGTACTCAATGAGCAGTTCTTC. Residues: CASSLHVLNEQFF.

This chain connects TRBV5-1 to TRBJ1-2; TRBD1 aligns across 8 bases. The CDR3 is 16 residues long. The germline V gene has CDR1 SGHRS and CDR2 YFSETQ. V shed 0 bases, J shed 2 bases, and the junction held 6 bases outside the gene matches. The CDR3 DNA reads as TGCGCCAGCAGCTTGGAGGGGCAGGGGGCGAACTATGGCTACACCTTC. It translates to CASSLEGQGANYGYTF.

The rearrangement links TRBV3-1 to TRBJ2-3; no definite D call. The V and J ends lost 1 base and 7 bases respectively, with 6 bases between them. CDR1 LGHDT and CDR2 YNNKEL come from the germline V gene (reference sequence). This CDR3 has 12 residues. The CDR3 reads CASSQGGYTQYF. The DNA of the CDR3 is TGTGCCAGCAGCCAAGGAGGTTATACGCAGTATTTT.

The chain recombines TRBV27 with TRBJ2-1, with D maybe TRBD2 (6 bases). CDR1 and CDR2 (germline): MNHEY, SMNVEV (reference sequence). The ends were cut back, 6 bases at V and 6 bases at J, with 15 bases in the middle. This CDR3 contains 14 residues. CDR3 sequence: CASSYGGSFNEQFF. CDR3 coding DNA: TGTGCCAGCAGCTACGGGGGTTCGTTCAATGAGCAGTTCTTC.

The genes are TRBV13 and TRBJ2-7; D remains ambiguous. The CDR3 loop spans 14 amino acids. Per germline, CDR1 PRHDT and CDR2 FYEKMQ (reference sequence). Trimming pared 0 bases from V and 6 bases from J, leaving 12 bases between. CDR3 in amino acids: CASSLGGNSGEQYF. CDR3 bases: TGTGCCAGCAGCTTAGGAGGGAACTCAGGCGAGCAGTACTTC.

This clonotype was counted between two and nine times. The V and J genes are TRBV12-3 or TRBV12-4 and TRBJ1-2, with TRBD1 matching 7 bases. The CDR3 sequence is 11 residues long. The trim removed 6 bases at V and 5 bases at J, leaving 0 bases unmatched. The CDR3 is CASRTGYGYTF. As DNA, the CDR3 is TGTGCCAGCAGGACAGGGTATGGCTACACCTTC.

The chain recombines TRBV3-1 with TRBJ1-1; 7 bases are a match to TRBD1. Germline-derived CDR1 and CDR2 are LGHDT and YNNKEL (reference sequence). V shed 0 bases, J shed 2 bases, and the junction held 6 bases outside the gene matches. The CDR3 is 16 amino acids. CDR3 in amino acids: CASSQDLEGANTEAFF. CDR3 nucleotide sequence: TGTGCCAGCAGCCAAGATCTAGAGGGGGCCAACACTGAAGCTTTCTTT.

The chain combines TRBV27 with TRBJ1-4, with 7 bases aligning to TRBD1. The CDR3 extends over 15 amino acids. Germline V gene data show CDR1 as MNHEY and CDR2 as SMNVEV (reference sequence). Trimming at V came to 6 bases and at J to 0 bases, leaving 4 bases not matched to a gene. CDR3 in amino acids: CASSITGATNEKLFF. In DNA, the CDR3 is TGTGCCAGCAGCATTACAGGGGCAACTAATGAAAAACTGTTTTTT.